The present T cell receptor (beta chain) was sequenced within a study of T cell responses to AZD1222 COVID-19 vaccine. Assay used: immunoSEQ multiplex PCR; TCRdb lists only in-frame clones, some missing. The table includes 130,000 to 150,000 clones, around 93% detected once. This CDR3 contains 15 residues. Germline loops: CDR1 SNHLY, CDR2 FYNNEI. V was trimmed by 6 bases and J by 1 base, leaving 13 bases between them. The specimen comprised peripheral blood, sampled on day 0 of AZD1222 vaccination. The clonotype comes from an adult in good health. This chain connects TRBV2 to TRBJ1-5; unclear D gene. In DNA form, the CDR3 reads TGTGCCAGCAGCTTGAGGACGGGGAGCAATCAGCCCCAGCATTTT. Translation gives CASSLRTGSNQPQHF.